Below are 28 T cell receptor beta chains sequenced from a single sample in a study of cytomegalovirus exposure and HLA in healthy donors. The PCR used 60 Vbeta and 13 Jbeta primers. Sequencing used immunoSEQ multiplex PCR; TCRdb keeps in-frame clones, though not all of them. The table lists 140,000 to 150,000 clones, 82% of them singletons. The source material was PBMCs. The receptors shown here come from a male donor in good health and CMV-seronegative.

The chain employs TRBV28 and TRBJ2-7; 8 bases line up with TRBD2. The CDR3 length is 20 residues. Germline CDR1 MDHEN, CDR2 SYDVKM. With 7 bases clipped from V and 3 bases from J, the junction kept 26 bases outside the gene matches. In DNA, the CDR3 is TGTGCCAGCACCTCGGTCGGGGGATTGCTCGGGGGGGGCGGGGGCTACGAGCAGTACTTC. Its protein product is CASTSVGGLLGGGGGYEQYF.

This clone was observed a single time. The J gene is TRBJ1-3, the V gene TRBV2; possible D gene TRBD1, 6 bases. Germline assignment: CDR1 SNHLY and CDR2 FYNNEI. V lost 0 bases, J lost 4 bases, and 13 bases lay in between. The CDR3 extends over 16 amino acids. CDR3 sequence: CASSEAGGRQGNTIYF. CDR3 sequence (DNA): TGTGCCAGCAGTGAAGCCGGGGGGCGTCAAGGAAACACCATATATTTT.

The rearrangement uses TRBV11-3 and TRBJ1-5, with 8 nucleotides matching TRBD1. CDR3 size: 20 residues. The germline CDR1 and CDR2 sequences are SGHNT and YENEEA. V lost 1 base and J lost 2; bases outside the gene matches: 16. CDR3 amino acids: CASSLVCATGEEMGNQPQHF. The CDR3 region has the DNA TGTGCCAGCAGCTTAGTGTGCGCGACAGGGGAAGAAATGGGCAATCAGCCCCAGCATTTT.

The chain is built from TRBV6-5 and TRBJ2-2, with TRBD1 as a possible D gene (6 bases). The length of the CDR3 is 16 residues. Germline V gene sequence: CDR1 MNHEY, CDR2 SVGAGI. V lost 2 bases, J lost 2 bases, and 12 bases lay in between. CDR3 DNA: TGTGCCAGCAGTTACGCAGGGGCGCTTAACACCGGGGAGCTGTTTTTT. This translates into CASSYAGALNTGELFF.

V is TRBV6-1 and J is TRBJ2-3, with 10 bases fitting TRBD2. The trim removed 2 bases at V and 2 bases at J, leaving 1 base unmatched. Germline CDR1 and CDR2: MNHNS and SASEGT. CDR3 length: 15 residues. The CDR3 nucleotides read TGTGCCAGCAGTGAACTAGCGGGGGCCACAGATACGCAGTATTTT. It is translated as CASSELAGATDTQYF.

V and J are TRBV9 and TRBJ2-1, with TRBD2 identical over 9 bases. The J segment lost 5 bases and the V segment lost 4 bases, leaving 7 bases of the junction unmatched. The CDR3 runs 15 residues. Germline V gene data show CDR1 as SGDLS and CDR2 as YYNGEE. As DNA, the CDR3 is TGTGCCAGCAGCAGGGCTAGCGGGACGGACAATGAGCAGTTCTTC. It yields the protein CASSRASGTDNEQFF.

This rearrangement joins TRBV15 to TRBJ2-5; 14 nucleotides match TRBD2. The trim removed 5 bases at V and 4 bases at J, leaving 12 bases unmatched. CDR1 and CDR2 from the germline V gene are LNHNV and YYDKDF (reference sequence). CDR3 length equals 18 residues. The CDR3 region has the DNA TGTGCCACCAGCCGACCGGGACTAGCGGGAGTATCGTTAGAGACCCAGTACTTC. This gives the protein CATSRPGLAGVSLETQYF.

The CDR3 reads CATSRESWTERPEIGSVEKLFF. The CDR3 DNA is TGTGCCACCAGCAGGGAGAGCTGGACAGAGAGGCCCGAAATAGGGAGCGTAGAAAAACTGTTTTTT. This rearrangement joins TRBV15 to TRBJ1-4, with D possibly being TRBD1 (6 bases). Per germline, CDR1 LNHNV and CDR2 YYDKDF (reference sequence). This CDR3 has 22 residues. V gave up 3 bases and J gave up 8 bases, with 37 bases separating them.

DNA for the CDR3: TGTGCCAGCAGCTCAAACAGGCGTAGCTCCTACAATGAGCAGTTCTTC. It yields the protein CASSSNRRSSYNEQFF. The chain is built from TRBV7-8 and TRBJ2-1, with a tentative D call TRBD1 (5 bases). The germline V gene has CDR1 SGHVS and CDR2 FQNEAQ. V was pared by 4 bases and J by 0 bases, with 13 bases between. The CDR3 consists of 16 residues.

This clone came up once. The chain combines TRBV19 with TRBJ1-5; D not certain. This CDR3 has 15 amino acids. The germline V gene encodes CDR1 LNHDA and CDR2 SQIVND (reference sequence). V was shortened by 8 bases and J by 1 base, with 15 bases between the two germline ends. CDR3 residues: CASSPAGVSNQPQHF. CDR3 nucleotides: TGTGCCAGTTCCCCGGCCGGGGTAAGCAATCAGCCCCAGCATTTT.

This clone was seen just once. This rearrangement joins TRBV30 to TRBJ2-1; D possibly corresponds to TRBD2 (5 bases). The V and J ends lost 4 bases and 4 bases respectively, with 11 bases between them. The CDR3 contains 13 residues. CDR1 GTSNPN and CDR2 SVGIG come from the germline V gene (reference sequence). CDR3 sequence reads: CAWTGGPYNEQFF. DNA of the CDR3: TGTGCCTGGACCGGCGGGCCTTACAATGAGCAGTTCTTC.

This rearrangement joins TRBV14 to TRBJ2-1, with 7 nucleotides matching TRBD2. Germline V CDR1 and CDR2: SGHDN, FVKESK. With V trimmed by 4 bases and J by 4 bases, 10 bases remained unmatched. The CDR3 extends over 16 amino acids. The CDR3 DNA reads as TGTGCCAGCAGCCGCGAGGCGGGAGCAGGGTACAATGAGCAGTTCTTC. The encoded protein is CASSREAGAGYNEQFF.

This chain links TRBV28 with TRBJ1-2; TRBD1 aligns across 9 bases. This CDR3 region has 15 residues. Germline V gives CDR1 MDHEN, CDR2 SYDVKM. Trimming at V came to 5 bases and at J to 1 base, leaving 5 bases not matched to a gene. The CDR3 DNA reads TGTGCCAGCAGTCTACGGGACAGGGATAACTATGGCTACACCTTC. Protein product: CASSLRDRDNYGYTF.

This clone was observed a single time. The CDR3 DNA follows: TGTGCCAGCAGCCATACCGCGACAGAGAGCTCCTACAATGAGCAGTTCTTC. As protein: CASSHTATESSYNEQFF. The gene calls are TRBV7-8 and TRBJ2-1; D is perhaps TRBD1 (5 bases). V was pared by 5 bases and J by 0 bases, with 17 bases between. The CDR3 length is 17 residues. From germline, CDR1 is SGHVS and CDR2 FQNEAQ.

V gene TRBV4-2 combines with J gene TRBJ1-2, with a possible D match to TRBD1 (6 bases). The CDR3 is made up of 17 amino acids. Per the germline V gene, CDR1 is LGHNA and CDR2 is YNFKEQ. V lost 0 bases and J 2 bases, leaving 16 bases between the germline ends. The CDR3 sequence: CASSQEGGVGANYGYTF. In DNA form, the CDR3 reads TGTGCCAGCAGCCAAGAAGGGGGTGTGGGCGCAAACTATGGCTACACCTTC.

The gene calls are TRBV6-1 and TRBJ1-5, with D unresolved. The length of the CDR3 is 15 residues. Germline CDR1 is MNHNS and CDR2 is SASEGT. Between the trimmed V and J ends, which lost 6 bases and 0 bases, there was a span of 12 bases. CDR3 loop: CASRWRRYSNQPQHF. CDR3 bases: TGTGCCAGCAGATGGAGGAGATATAGCAATCAGCCCCAGCATTTT.

V usage is TRBV5-5 and J usage is TRBJ1-1, with D possibly matching TRBD1 (5 bases). Germline V gene sequence: CDR1 SGHKS, CDR2 YYEKEE (reference sequence). The V gene lost 4 bases and the J gene lost 2 bases, with 9 bases spanning the gap. This CDR3 spans 13 amino acids. CDR3 in DNA: TGTGCCAGCAGCCTACAGGAAAACACTGAAGCTTTCTTT. Translation: CASSLQENTEAFF.

The chain links TRBV27 to TRBJ2-4; D possibly corresponds to TRBD2 (5 bases). This CDR3 has 15 amino acids. The V and J ends lost 7 bases and 3 bases respectively, with 16 bases between them. CDR1 and CDR2 from the germline V gene are MNHEY and SMNVEV (reference sequence). This CDR3 is CASTRGWQLKNIQYF. The CDR3 DNA is TGTGCCAGCACCCGGGGTTGGCAGCTCAAAAACATTCAGTACTTC.

Notes on this clone: Mismatch with germline at one junction end may stem from a read error. The V call is TRBV7-7, the J call TRBJ2-7; 8 bases are a match to TRBD2. This CDR3 spans 14 amino acids. Germline values: CDR1 SSHAT, CDR2 FNYEAQ (reference sequence). CDR3 loop: CASSLAGLGTEQYF. Here the CDR3 DNA reads TGTGCTAGCAGCTTAGCGGGACTAGGAACCGAGCAGTACTTC.

This clone was seen a single time. The V call is TRBV19, the J call TRBJ1-3; TRBD1 agrees at 10 bases. The V gene's germline CDR1 is LNHDA and CDR2 SQIVND (reference sequence). With 6 bases clipped from V and 6 bases from J, the junction kept 11 bases outside the gene matches. The CDR3 runs 16 residues. CDR3 nucleotides: TGTGCCAGTAGGATTGGTGACAGGGGGCTGGAAAACACCATATATTTT. It translates to CASRIGDRGLENTIYF.

The V gene is TRBV5-1, the J gene TRBJ2-7, with TRBD1 as a possible D gene (6 bases). Trimming pared 1 base from V and 1 base from J, leaving 9 bases between. Germline V gene sequence: CDR1 SGHRS, CDR2 YFSETQ. The CDR3 contains 14 residues. The CDR3 DNA sequence: TGCGCCAGCAGCTTGTTACAGGGATCCTACGAGCAGTACTTC. Protein: CASSLLQGSYEQYF.

This clone has a single count. The junction differs from germline at one of its ends, possibly a read error. The V and J genes are TRBV7-9 and TRBJ2-1, with 10 bases that match TRBD2. Germline loops: CDR1 SEHNR, CDR2 FQNEAQ (reference sequence). CDR3 length equals 16 residues. CDR3 in amino acids: CSSSLFGGEREGGWFF. The CDR3 DNA sequence: TGTTCCAGCAGCTTATTCGGCGGCGAGCGGGAGGGTGGGTGGTTCTTC.

In regard to this clone: Its ends do not fully match the called genes, so a read error is possible. The V gene is TRBV7-6, the J gene TRBJ1-3; D is unresolved. The CDR3 runs 13 residues. Germline values: CDR1 SGHVS, CDR2 FNYEAQ. CDR3 sequence reads: CASSVGSGSTIYF. DNA for the CDR3: TGTGCCAGCAGCGTGGGCTCTGGAAGCACCATATATTTT.

The rearrangement joins TRBV27 to TRBJ2-1; 8 bases fit TRBD1. The CDR3 is made up of 16 amino acids. V dropped 1 base and J dropped 8; count of bases not matched to a gene: 10. CDR1 is MNHEY and CDR2 is SMNVEV in the germline V gene (reference sequence). The CDR3 reads CASSLLSDRDVDEQFF. CDR3 sequence (DNA): TGTGCCAGCAGTTTATTATCGGACAGGGATGTCGATGAGCAGTTCTTC.

The chain recombines TRBV2 with TRBJ2-7; possible D gene TRBD2, 5 bases. Germline values: CDR1 SNHLY, CDR2 FYNNEI. There are 14 residues in the CDR3. V was clipped by 5 bases and J by 5 bases, with 16 bases between them. CDR3 sequence: CASSMSPGWDEQYF. DNA of the CDR3: TGTGCCAGCAGTATGTCTCCGGGATGGGACGAGCAGTACTTC.

The chain uses TRBV19 and TRBJ2-7, with D possibly matching TRBD2 (5 bases). Germline V CDR1 and CDR2: LNHDA, SQIVND (reference sequence). The CDR3 has 14 residues. The germline V and J ends were trimmed by 5 bases and 0 bases, with 11 bases remaining between them. DNA for the CDR3: TGTGCCAGTAGTTTGCGGGCCTCCTCCTACGAGCAGTACTTC. Protein product: CASSLRASSYEQYF.

The chain uses TRBV11-1 and TRBJ2-7; 7 bases are shared with TRBD1. Germline V gene data show CDR1 as SGHAT and CDR2 as FQDESV (reference sequence). The V and J ends lost 0 bases and 3 bases, in that order; junction bases with no gene match: 2. The CDR3 covers 14 residues. CDR3 sequence: CASSLADRDYEQYF. DNA for the CDR3: TGTGCCAGCAGCTTAGCTGACAGGGACTACGAGCAGTACTTC. Complete variable domain (other parts from reference TRBV11-1 and TRBJ2-7): EAEVAQSPRYKITEKSQAVAFWCDPISGHATLYWYRQILGQGPELLVQFQDESVVDDSQLPKDRFSAERLKGVDSTLKIQPAELGDSAMYLCASSLADRDYEQYFGPGTRLTVT.

This clone occurred once. The J gene is TRBJ1-1, the V gene TRBV28; D remains ambiguous. V dropped 6 bases and J dropped 4 bases, with 21 bases sitting between them. Looked up from germline, CDR1 is MDHEN and CDR2 is SYDVKM. The CDR3 totals 16 residues. CDR3 coding DNA: TGTGCCAGCAGATTTACCGCGGTGCGAGTGGGCACTGAAGCTTTCTTT. Translated: CASRFTAVRVGTEAFF.